Sequencing of this T cell receptor (beta chain) was carried out in a study of CD8 T cells in ankylosing spondylitis. Using its own MiXCR run on the 5' RACE reads, TCRdb lists one record per CDR3 protein. The sample shows 300,000 to 400,000 distinct CDR3 sequences, approximately 20% of them seen only once. Study-level results: A TCR beta motif of roughly eight highly homologous variants appeared characteristic of ankylosing spondylitis blood.

V trimming: 4 bases; J trimming: 8 bases; junction bases outside the gene matches: 13. The CDR3 totals 16 residues. Germline CDR1 and CDR2: KGHDR and SFDVKD. This clonotype has more than one count but fewer than ten. Its antigen is undetermined. The TCR comes from a male donor with ankylosing spondylitis. Sequenced sample: blood, either unsorted or a sorted T cell fraction (not recorded which). The chain employs TRBV24-1 and TRBJ2-1, with 7 bases fitting TRBD1. CDR3 region: CATSDPSLTGDDEQFF. CDR3 in DNA: TGTGCCACCAGTGACCCCTCCCTTACAGGGGACGATGAGCAGTTCTTC.